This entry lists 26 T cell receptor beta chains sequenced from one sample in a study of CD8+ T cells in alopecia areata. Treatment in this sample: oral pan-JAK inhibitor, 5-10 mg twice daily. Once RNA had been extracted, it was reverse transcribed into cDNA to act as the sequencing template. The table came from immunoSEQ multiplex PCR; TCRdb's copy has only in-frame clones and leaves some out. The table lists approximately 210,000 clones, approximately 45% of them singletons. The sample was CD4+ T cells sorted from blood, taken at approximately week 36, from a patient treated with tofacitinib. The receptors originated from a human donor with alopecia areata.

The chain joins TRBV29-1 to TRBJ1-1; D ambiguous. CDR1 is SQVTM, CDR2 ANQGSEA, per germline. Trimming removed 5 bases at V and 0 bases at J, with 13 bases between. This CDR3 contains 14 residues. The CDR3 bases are TGCAGCGTTACACCGGATCGAATGAACACTGAAGCTTTCTTT. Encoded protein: CSVTPDRMNTEAFF. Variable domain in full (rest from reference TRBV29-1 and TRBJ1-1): SAVISQKPSRDICQRGTSLTIQCQVDSQVTMMFWYRQQPGQSLTLIATANQGSEATYESGFVIDKFPISRPNLTFSTLTVSNMSPEDSSIYLCSVTPDRMNTEAFFGQGTRLTVV.

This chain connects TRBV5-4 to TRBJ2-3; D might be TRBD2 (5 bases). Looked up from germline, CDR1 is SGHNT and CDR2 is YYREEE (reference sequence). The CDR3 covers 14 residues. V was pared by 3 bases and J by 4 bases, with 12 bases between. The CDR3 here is CASSSGLFPDTQYF. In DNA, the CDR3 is TGTGCCAGCAGCTCCGGACTCTTCCCAGATACGCAGTATTTT. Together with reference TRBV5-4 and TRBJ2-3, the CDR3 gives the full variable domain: ETGVTQSPTHLIKTRGQQVTLRCSSQSGHNTVSWYQQALGQGPQFIFQYYREEENGRGNFPPRFSGLQFPNYSSELNVNALELDDSALYLCASSSGLFPDTQYFGPGTRLTVL.

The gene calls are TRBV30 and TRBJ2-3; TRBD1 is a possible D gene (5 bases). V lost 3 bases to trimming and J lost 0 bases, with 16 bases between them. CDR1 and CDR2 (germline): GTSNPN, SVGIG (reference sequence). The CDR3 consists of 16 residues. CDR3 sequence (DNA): TGTGCCTGGAGGGTAGGCGACAGCCAAAGCACAGATACGCAGTATTTT. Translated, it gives CAWRVGDSQSTDTQYF. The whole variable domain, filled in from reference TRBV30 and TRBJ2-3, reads SQTIHQWPATLVQPVGSPLSLECTVEGTSNPNLYWYRQAAGRGLQLLFYSVGIGQISSEVPQNLSASRPQDRQFILSSKKLLLSDSGFYLCAWRVGDSQSTDTQYFGPGTRLTVL.

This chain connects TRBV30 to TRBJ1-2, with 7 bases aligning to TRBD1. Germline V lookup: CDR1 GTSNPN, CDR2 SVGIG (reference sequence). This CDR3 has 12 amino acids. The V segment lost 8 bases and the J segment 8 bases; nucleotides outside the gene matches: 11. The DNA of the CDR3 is TGTGCCGGCGACAGGGTGGCGGAAGGCTACACCTTC. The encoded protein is CAGDRVAEGYTF.

CDR3 region: CASSPDRGWDTDTQYF. CDR3 in DNA: TGTGCCAGCAGTCCGGACAGGGGGTGGGACACAGATACGCAGTATTTT. This chain connects TRBV7-9 to TRBJ2-3; 10 bases fit TRBD1. CDR1 is SEHNR and CDR2 is FQNEAQ in the germline V gene (reference sequence). CDR3 length: 16 residues. The J segment lost 2 bases and the V segment lost 6 bases, leaving 8 bases of the junction unmatched.

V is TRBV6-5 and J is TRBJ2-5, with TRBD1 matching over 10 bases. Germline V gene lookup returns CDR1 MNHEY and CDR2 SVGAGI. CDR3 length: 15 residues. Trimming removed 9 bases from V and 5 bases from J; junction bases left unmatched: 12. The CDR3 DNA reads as TGTGCCAGTCGGTGGGGGACAGGGGTTCGTGAGACCCAGTACTTC. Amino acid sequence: CASRWGTGVRETQYF.

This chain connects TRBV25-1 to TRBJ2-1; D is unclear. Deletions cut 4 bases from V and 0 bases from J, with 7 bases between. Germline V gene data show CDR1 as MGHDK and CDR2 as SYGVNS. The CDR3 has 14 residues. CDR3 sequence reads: CASSGTNSYNEQFF. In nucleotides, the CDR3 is TGTGCCAGCAGTGGGACCAACTCCTACAATGAGCAGTTCTTC.

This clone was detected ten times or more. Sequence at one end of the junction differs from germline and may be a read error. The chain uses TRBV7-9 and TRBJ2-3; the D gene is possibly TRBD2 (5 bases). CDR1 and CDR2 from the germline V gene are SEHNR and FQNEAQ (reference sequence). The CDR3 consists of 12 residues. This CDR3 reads CASSLASSVVYF. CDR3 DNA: TGTGCCAGCAGCCTAGCCTCGAGTGTTGTGTATTTT.

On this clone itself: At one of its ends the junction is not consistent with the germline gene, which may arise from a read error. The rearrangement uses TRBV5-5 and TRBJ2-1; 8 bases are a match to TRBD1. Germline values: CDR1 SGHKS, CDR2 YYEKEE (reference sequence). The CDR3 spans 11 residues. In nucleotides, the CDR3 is TGTGCCAGCAGCTTGGATGGACAGGGCATCTTC. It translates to CASSLDGQGIF. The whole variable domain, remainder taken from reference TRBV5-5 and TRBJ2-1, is DAGVTQSPTHLIKTRGQQVTLRCSPISGHKSVSWYQQVLGQGPQFIFQYYEKEERGRGNFPDRFSARQFPNYSSELNVNALLLGDSALYLCASSLDGQGIFGPGTRLTVL.

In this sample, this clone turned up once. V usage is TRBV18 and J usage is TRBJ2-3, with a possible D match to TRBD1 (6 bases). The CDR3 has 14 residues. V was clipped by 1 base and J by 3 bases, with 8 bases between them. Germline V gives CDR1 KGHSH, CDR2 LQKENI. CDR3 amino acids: CASSPLTGTDTQYF. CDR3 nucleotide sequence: TGTGCCAGCTCACCACTCACAGGGACAGATACGCAGTATTTT.

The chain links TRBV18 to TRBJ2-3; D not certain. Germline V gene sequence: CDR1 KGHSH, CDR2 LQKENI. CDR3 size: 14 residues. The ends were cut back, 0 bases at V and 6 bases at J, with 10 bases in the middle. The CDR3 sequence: CASSPPAGGDTQYF. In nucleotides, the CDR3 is TGTGCCAGCTCACCACCGGCCGGTGGGGATACGCAGTATTTT.

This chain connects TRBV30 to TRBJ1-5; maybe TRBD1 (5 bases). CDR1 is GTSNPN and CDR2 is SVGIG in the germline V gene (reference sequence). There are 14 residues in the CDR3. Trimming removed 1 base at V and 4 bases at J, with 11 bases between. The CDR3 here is CAWSGAGTNQPQHF. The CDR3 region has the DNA TGTGCCTGGAGTGGGGCAGGGACGAATCAGCCCCAGCATTTT.

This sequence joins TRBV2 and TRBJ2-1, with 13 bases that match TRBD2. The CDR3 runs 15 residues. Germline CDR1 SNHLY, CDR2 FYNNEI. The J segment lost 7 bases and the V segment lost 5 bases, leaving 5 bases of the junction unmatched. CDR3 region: CASSSTSGRRNEQFF. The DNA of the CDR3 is TGTGCCAGCAGTTCGACTAGCGGGAGGAGGAATGAGCAGTTCTTC.

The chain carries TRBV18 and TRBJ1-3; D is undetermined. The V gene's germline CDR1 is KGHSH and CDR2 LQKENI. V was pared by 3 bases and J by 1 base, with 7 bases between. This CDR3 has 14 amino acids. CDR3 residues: CASSPSVSGNTIYF. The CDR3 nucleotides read TGTGCCAGCTCACCGTCCGTATCTGGAAACACCATATATTTT.

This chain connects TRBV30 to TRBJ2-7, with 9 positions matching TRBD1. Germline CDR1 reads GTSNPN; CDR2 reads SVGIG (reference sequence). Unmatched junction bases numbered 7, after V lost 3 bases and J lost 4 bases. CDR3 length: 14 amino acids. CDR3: CAWRYRGRTYEQYF. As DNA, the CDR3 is TGTGCCTGGAGATACAGGGGGCGAACTTACGAGCAGTACTTC.

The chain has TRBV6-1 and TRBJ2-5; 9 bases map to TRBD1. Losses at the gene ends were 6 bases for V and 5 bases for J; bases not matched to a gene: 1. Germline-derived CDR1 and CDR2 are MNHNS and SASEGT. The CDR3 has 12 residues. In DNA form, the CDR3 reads TGTGCCAGCAGAGGACAGGGGGAGACCCAGTACTTC. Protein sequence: CASRGQGETQYF.

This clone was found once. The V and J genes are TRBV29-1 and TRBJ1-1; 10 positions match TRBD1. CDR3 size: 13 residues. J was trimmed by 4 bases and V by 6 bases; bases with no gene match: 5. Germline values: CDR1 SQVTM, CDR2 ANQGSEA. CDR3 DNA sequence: TGCAGCGTCGGGACAGGGGAAGGCACTGAAGCTTTCTTT. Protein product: CSVGTGEGTEAFF.

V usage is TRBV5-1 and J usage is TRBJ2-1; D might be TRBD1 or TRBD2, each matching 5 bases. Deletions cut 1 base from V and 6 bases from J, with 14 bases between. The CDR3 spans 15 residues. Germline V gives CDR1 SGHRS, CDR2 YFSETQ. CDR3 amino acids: CASSLTGGDGNEQFF. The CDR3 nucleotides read TGCGCCAGCAGCTTGACTGGTGGGGACGGCAATGAGCAGTTCTTC.

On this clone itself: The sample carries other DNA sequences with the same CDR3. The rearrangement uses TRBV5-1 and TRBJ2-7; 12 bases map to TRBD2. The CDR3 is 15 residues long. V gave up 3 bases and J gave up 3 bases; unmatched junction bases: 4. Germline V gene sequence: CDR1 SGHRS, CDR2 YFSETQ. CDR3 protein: CASSSGLAGSYEQYF. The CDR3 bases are TGCGCCAGCAGCTCCGGACTAGCGGGAAGCTACGAGCAGTACTTC.

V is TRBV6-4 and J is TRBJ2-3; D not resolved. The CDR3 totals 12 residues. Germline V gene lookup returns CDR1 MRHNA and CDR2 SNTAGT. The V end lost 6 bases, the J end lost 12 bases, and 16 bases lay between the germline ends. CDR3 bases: TGTGCCAGCAGCGACGGGTCTACCTCCCAGTATTTT. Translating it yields CASSDGSTSQYF.

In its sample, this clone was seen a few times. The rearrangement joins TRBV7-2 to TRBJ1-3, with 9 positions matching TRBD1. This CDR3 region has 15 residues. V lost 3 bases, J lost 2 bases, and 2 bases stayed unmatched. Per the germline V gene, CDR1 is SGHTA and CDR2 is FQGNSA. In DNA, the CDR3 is TGTGCCAGCAGCTTTTGGACAGGGGCTGGAAACACCATATATTTT. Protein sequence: CASSFWTGAGNTIYF.

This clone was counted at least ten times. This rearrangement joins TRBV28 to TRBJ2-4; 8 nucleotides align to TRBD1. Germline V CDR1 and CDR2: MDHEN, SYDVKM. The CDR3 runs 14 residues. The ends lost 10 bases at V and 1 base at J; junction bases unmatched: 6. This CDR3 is CATIQGAAKNIQYF. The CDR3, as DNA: TGTGCCACCATTCAGGGGGCGGCCAAAAACATTCAGTACTTC.

This chain's CDR3 is CASSLNRELFF. The CDR3 nucleotides are TGCGCCAGCAGCTTAAACCGGGAGCTGTTTTTT. The chain recombines TRBV5-1 with TRBJ2-2; D call uncertain. The CDR3 consists of 11 residues. CDR1 and CDR2 (germline): SGHRS, YFSETQ. Trimming cost V 2 bases and J 9 bases, with 5 bases left between them.

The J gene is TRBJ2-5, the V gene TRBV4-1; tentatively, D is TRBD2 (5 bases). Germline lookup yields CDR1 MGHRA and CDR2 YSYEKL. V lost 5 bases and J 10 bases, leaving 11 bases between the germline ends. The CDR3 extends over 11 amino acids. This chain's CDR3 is CASSYRGYQYF. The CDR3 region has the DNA TGCGCCAGCAGCTATCGAGGGTACCAGTACTTC.

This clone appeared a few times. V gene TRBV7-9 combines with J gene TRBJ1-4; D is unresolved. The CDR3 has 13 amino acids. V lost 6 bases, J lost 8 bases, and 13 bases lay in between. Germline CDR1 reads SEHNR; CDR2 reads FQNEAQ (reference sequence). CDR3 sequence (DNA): TGTGCCAGCAGACTACTGACGGGGGAAAAACTGTTTTTT. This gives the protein CASRLLTGEKLFF.

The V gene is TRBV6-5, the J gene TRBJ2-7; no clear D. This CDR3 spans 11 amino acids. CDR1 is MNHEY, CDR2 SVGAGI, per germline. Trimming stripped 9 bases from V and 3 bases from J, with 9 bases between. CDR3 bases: TGTGCCAGTAGGGCTGGCTACGAGCAGTACTTC. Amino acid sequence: CASRAGYEQYF.